These 25 T cell receptor beta chains share one sample of origin, sequenced in a study of beta chain features in type 1 diabetes. The investigators reverse transcribed all of the isolated RNA, so they sequenced expressed TCRB transcripts. Data came from immunoSEQ multiplex PCR; TCRdb stores just in-frame clones and leaves some out. The sample contains fewer than 550,000 clones, about an eighth of which appear only once. Sequencing was performed on naive CD4+ T cells from blood. These receptors originate from a woman aged 18-29 years in good health.

The genes are TRBV19 and TRBJ1-5; no firm D call. This CDR3 spans 15 amino acids. CDR1 LNHDA and CDR2 SQIVND come from the germline V gene (reference sequence). Trimming cost V 3 bases and J 4 bases, with 13 bases left between them. This CDR3 reads CASSISGTLNQPQHF. The CDR3 DNA reads TGTGCCAGTAGTATCTCGGGAACCCTTAATCAGCCCCAGCATTTT. The full variable domain, with the rest looked up from reference TRBV19 and TRBJ1-5, is DGGITQSPKYLFRKEGQNVTLSCEQNLNHDAMYWYRQDPGQGLRLIYYSQIVNDFQKGDIAEGYSVSREKKESFPLTVTSAQKNPTAFYLCASSISGTLNQPQHFGDGTRLSIL.

This clone was detected only once. The rearrangement joins TRBV27 to TRBJ2-5; 9 bases match TRBD1. Trimming took 6 bases from V and 4 from J; bases not matched to a gene: 6. This CDR3 is 14 amino acids long. In germline, CDR1 is MNHEY, CDR2 SMNVEV (reference sequence). CDR3 region: CASRGTGRGETQYF. The CDR3 DNA reads TGTGCCAGCAGGGGGACAGGGAGGGGAGAGACCCAGTACTTC.

This clone was detected only a few times. The V gene is TRBV25-1, the J gene TRBJ2-7; no definite D call. The V end lost 7 bases, the J end lost 3 bases, and 16 bases lay between the germline ends. Germline CDR1 and CDR2: MGHDK and SYGVNS. The CDR3 contains 14 residues. In nucleotides, the CDR3 is TGTGCCAGCACCCCCGAGGTTCCGCTCTACGAGCAGTACGTC. It codes for CASTPEVPLYEQYV.

This clone was detected only a few times. The V gene is TRBV7-9, the J gene TRBJ2-7; 7 bases are a match to TRBD2. The germline V gene encodes CDR1 SEHNR and CDR2 FQNEAQ (reference sequence). The trim removed 2 bases at V and 6 bases at J, leaving 4 bases unmatched. This CDR3 is built from 13 residues. The CDR3 DNA sequence: TGTGCCAGCAGCTTATTTTCGGGGGGCGAGCAGTACGTC. This gives the protein CASSLFSGGEQYV.

The sample holds many counts of this clone. The CDR3 sequence: CASSVAAGTGSYEQYF. As DNA, the CDR3 is TGTGCCAGCAGCGTAGCGGCGGGAACCGGCTCCTACGAGCAGTACTTC. The chain couples TRBV9 to TRBJ2-7; D may be TRBD2 (6 bases). Germline V gene data show CDR1 as SGDLS and CDR2 as YYNGEE. The ends were cut back, 0 bases at V and 0 bases at J, with 13 bases in the middle. This CDR3 comprises 16 residues.

The chain combines TRBV4-2 with TRBJ2-1, with TRBD1 identical over 7 bases. Germline lookup yields CDR1 LGHNA and CDR2 YNFKEQ. V lost 2 bases to trimming and J lost 6 bases; unmatched junction nucleotides: 10. This CDR3 is built from 16 residues. The CDR3 DNA follows: TGTGCCAGCAGCCAAAGTTATCGACAGGGTACCAATGAGCAGTTCTTC. It is translated as CASSQSYRQGTNEQFF.

The J gene is TRBJ2-5, the V gene TRBV7-9; D gene ambiguous. Trimming took off 5 bases at V and 5 bases at J, with 9 bases between the two ends. CDR1 and CDR2 from the germline V gene are SEHNR and FQNEAQ (reference sequence). The CDR3 contains 12 residues. DNA for the CDR3: TGTGCCAGCAGCGGCGACGTGGAGACCCAGTACTTC. Protein: CASSGDVETQYF.

This clone occurred a few times. This rearrangement joins TRBV29-1 to TRBJ1-3; TRBD1 matches 11 bases. The CDR3 length is 13 residues. The germline gives CDR1 SQVTM, CDR2 ANQGSEA. After removal of 7 bases from V and 7 bases from J, the junction contained 6 bases not matched to a gene. The CDR3 DNA follows: TGCAGCGCTTCCCGGGACAGGGGGAACACCATATATTTT. It encodes CSASRDRGNTIYF.

This clone was seen more than once but under ten times. This chain uses TRBV5-1 with TRBJ2-2; 7 positions agree with TRBD1. The CDR3 extends over 14 amino acids. CDR1 and CDR2 from the germline V gene are SGHRS and YFSETQ. Trimming removed 3 bases from V and 5 bases from J; junction bases left unmatched: 4. The CDR3 sequence is CASSSPGGTGELFF. In DNA form, the CDR3 reads TGCGCCAGCAGCTCTCCAGGGGGAACCGGGGAGCTGTTTTTT.

The V call is TRBV19, the J call TRBJ2-7; D might be TRBD1 (6 bases). The CDR3 runs 16 residues. Looked up from germline, CDR1 is LNHDA and CDR2 is SQIVND (reference sequence). V was clipped by 6 bases and J by 3 bases, with 21 bases between them. The CDR3 nucleotides read TGTGCCAGTAGCAGGACAGCTCAGGTCAGAGTCTACGAGCAGTACTTC. Amino acids: CASSRTAQVRVYEQYF.

This clone turned up a few times. V gene TRBV23-1 combines with J gene TRBJ2-7, with TRBD2 as a possible D gene (5 bases). Being an ORF, TRBV23-1 has a function that is uncertain. The CDR3 is made up of 15 amino acids. V was pared by 4 bases and J by 6 bases, with 19 bases between. CDR3 in amino acids: CASSPPPVPGSEQYV. The CDR3 bases are TGCGCCAGCAGTCCTCCACCCGTTCCGGGGTCCGAGCAGTACGTC.

The table lists this clone with a few counts. The chain employs TRBV29-1 and TRBJ1-1; D is unresolved. Germline V lookup: CDR1 SQVTM, CDR2 ANQGSEA. This CDR3 region has 12 residues. Trimming left V 6 bases short and J 0 bases short, with 8 bases between. The CDR3 spells CSVTVMNTEAFF. The CDR3 nucleotides read TGCAGCGTAACGGTGATGAACACTGAAGCTTTCTTT.

This clone was recorded a few times. J is TRBJ1-4 and V is TRBV4-3; D uncertain. The ends were cut back, 0 bases at V and 4 bases at J, with 15 bases in the middle. There are 17 residues in the CDR3. Germline V lookup: CDR1 LGHNA, CDR2 YSLEER. In DNA, the CDR3 is TGCGCCAGCAGCCAAGATCCAGTGGCGTCGGATAATGAAAAACTGTTTTTT. Protein product: CASSQDPVASDNEKLFF.

There are a few counts of this clone. The rearrangement uses TRBV29-1 and TRBJ2-5; D might be TRBD1 (6 bases). Trimming removed 6 bases at V and 4 bases at J, with 27 bases between. CDR1 SQVTM and CDR2 ANQGSEA come from the germline V gene. This CDR3 is built from 17 residues. The CDR3, as DNA: TGCAGCGTACAGCCTCGACACAGGGCCACGTTAAGAGAGACCCAGTACTTC. Its protein product is CSVQPRHRATLRETQYF. Drawing the rest from reference TRBV29-1 and TRBJ2-5, the complete variable domain is SAVISQKPSRDICQRGTSLTIQCQVDSQVTMMFWYRQQPGQSLTLIATANQGSEATYESGFVIDKFPISRPNLTFSTLTVSNMSPEDSSIYLCSVQPRHRATLRETQYFGPGTRLLVL.

The chain links TRBV4-1 to TRBJ1-1; D perhaps matches TRBD1 (5 bases). This CDR3 region has 17 residues. Germline values: CDR1 MGHRA, CDR2 YSYEKL. V was shortened by 0 bases and J by 3 bases, with 17 bases between the two germline ends. CDR3 coding DNA: TGCGCCAGCAGCCAAGATTTTATCAGGGTCGGGGACACTGAAGCTTTCTTT. Translated, it gives CASSQDFIRVGDTEAFF.

In this sample, this clone turned up a few times. The V and J genes are TRBV7-3 and TRBJ2-2; 11 bases align to TRBD2. From germline, CDR1 is SGHTA and CDR2 FQGTGA. V shed 5 bases and J 5 bases; nucleotides not matched to a gene: 4. The CDR3 extends over 15 amino acids. The CDR3 DNA reads TGTGCCAGCAGCGCGACTAGCGGGAATACCGGGGAGCTGTTTTTT. It specifies CASSATSGNTGELFF.

This clone was observed a handful of times. The CDR3 loop is CSVGTGRSTDTQYF. The CDR3 DNA sequence: TGCAGCGTGGGGACAGGGAGAAGCACAGATACGCAGTATTTT. V gene TRBV29-1 combines with J gene TRBJ2-3; TRBD1 agrees at 9 bases. Germline V gene data show CDR1 as SQVTM and CDR2 as ANQGSEA. The ends lost 6 bases at V and 0 bases at J; junction bases unmatched: 4. The CDR3 extends over 14 amino acids.

The chain employs TRBV7-9 and TRBJ1-5, with 9 bases fitting TRBD1. With 5 bases clipped from V and 0 bases from J, the junction kept 2 bases outside the gene matches. The CDR3 extends over 15 amino acids. Germline V gives CDR1 SEHNR, CDR2 FQNEAQ (reference sequence). CDR3 in amino acids: CASSRTGDSNQPQHF. CDR3 bases: TGTGCCAGCAGCAGGACAGGGGATAGCAATCAGCCCCAGCATTTT. Based on the CDR3 plus reference TRBV7-9 and TRBJ1-5, the full variable domain is DTGVSQNPRHKITKRGQNVTFRCDPISEHNRLYWYRQTLGQGPEFLTYFQNEAQLEKSRLLSDRFSAERPKGSFSTLEIQRTEQGDSAMYLCASSRTGDSNQPQHFGDGTRLSIL.

The rearrangement links TRBV4-1 to TRBJ1-2; the match to TRBD1 covers 9 bases. This CDR3 is built from 17 residues. J was trimmed by 3 bases and V by 4 bases; bases with no gene match: 12. Germline V gives CDR1 MGHRA, CDR2 YSYEKL. CDR3 nucleotide sequence: TGCGCCAGCAGCCTAAAAGGGACACAGGGGGCAGACTATGGCTACACCTTC. Its translation: CASSLKGTQGADYGYTF.

This clone was seen more than once but under ten times. The chain carries TRBV29-1 and TRBJ2-7; 7 positions agree with TRBD1. Unmatched junction bases numbered 4, after V lost 5 bases and J lost 3 bases. Per the germline V gene, CDR1 is SQVTM and CDR2 is ANQGSEA. This CDR3 is built from 12 residues. The CDR3 loop is CSVKTGIYEQYF. CDR3 DNA: TGCAGCGTTAAGACAGGGATCTACGAGCAGTACTTC.

The genes are TRBV6-1 and TRBJ2-7, with 13 bases lining up with TRBD2. With V trimmed by 6 bases and J by 4 bases, 0 bases remained unmatched. Per germline, CDR1 MNHNS and CDR2 SASEGT. CDR3 length: 13 residues. CDR3 residues: CASRTSGRYEQYF. The CDR3 DNA is TGTGCCAGCAGGACTAGCGGGAGGTACGAGCAGTACTTC.

This clone was counted a few times. The CDR3 sequence is CSVTGTRETQYF. As DNA, the CDR3 is TGCAGCGTTACCGGGACTAGAGAGACCCAGTACTTC. This chain connects TRBV29-1 to TRBJ2-5; 8 nucleotides line up with TRBD2. V shed 5 bases and J 4 bases; nucleotides not matched to a gene: 3. The germline V gene has CDR1 SQVTM and CDR2 ANQGSEA. The CDR3 is 12 amino acids.

In its sample, this clone was seen a few times. The chain has TRBV7-9 and TRBJ1-2; D remains ambiguous. V lost 1 base, J lost 7 bases, and 7 bases lay in between. The CDR3 loop spans 12 amino acids. In germline, CDR1 is SEHNR, CDR2 FQNEAQ (reference sequence). The CDR3 DNA reads TGTGCCAGCAGCTTAGACTCCCGTGGCTACACCTTC. This translates into CASSLDSRGYTF.

This chain connects TRBV6-6 to TRBJ2-7; maybe TRBD1 (6 bases). V lost 5 bases, J lost 5 bases, and 13 bases lay in between. Germline V lookup: CDR1 MNHNY, CDR2 SVGAGI (reference sequence). This CDR3 contains 13 residues. The DNA of the CDR3 is TGTGCCAGCAGTCCGACCCAGGGGAACGAGCAGTACGTC. Its protein product is CASSPTQGNEQYV.

J is TRBJ2-3 and V is TRBV18; perhaps TRBD1 as D (5 bases). Germline CDR1 reads KGHSH; CDR2 reads LQKENI. The CDR3 loop spans 12 amino acids. With 8 bases removed from V and 5 bases from J, the gap between germline ends came to 11 bases. The CDR3: CASSRAIDTQYF. The CDR3 DNA follows: TGTGCCAGCAGCAGGGCCATAGATACGCAGTATTTT.